Sequencing of this TCR beta chain was carried out in a study of blood T cells in healthy people across ages (dated by TCRdb to about 2015). With respect to the entire study: Template switching captured roughly one uniquely barcoded TCR beta cDNA molecule per two T cells in model experiments. For two donors (one aged 18 to 30 and one aged 80 or older), the study analyzed two additional independent replicas of 1 million unique cDNA reads from the same blood draw. The donors were divided into four age groups: young (average about 15 years), middle-aged (about 41), aged (approximately 62) and long-lived (more than 75). Using deep sequencing normalized with unique cDNA molecular identifiers, the study measured how TCR beta repertoire diversity changes with age. The paper's findings and limits, for the study overall: As age increased, observed TCR beta diversity per million T cells dropped in a roughly linear way, and a significant reduction was already evident by age roughly 36. Donor CMV infection status was unknown, potentially confounding age-related changes in expanded clonotypes. Estimates of total diversity based on one million sequenced T cells were regarded as lower bounds and as underestimates. Observed TCR beta diversity correlated strongly with the percentage of naive T cells measured by flow cytometry. Because profiling used bulk unsorted PBMCs, naive and antigen-experienced compartments could not be compared conclusively. The long-lived group showed more naive CD4+ T cells, fewer expanded clones and increased TCR diversity than the aged group, suggesting age selection.

Note on this clonotype: Its cognate antigen has yet to be identified. It has no much larger one-base neighbor in the sample; base qualities were not kept.

CDR1 and CDR2, per the germline V gene, are SGHTA and FQGNSA. The CDR3 measures 16 amino acids from cysteine to phenylalanine. Just CDR3 DNA is preserved here, 48 bases in frame from base 1. V was cut back by 2 bases and J by 3 bases, leaving a gap of 14 bases between them. The library came from 5' RACE. Sequencing was carried out with an Illumina HiSeq 2500. A second roughly 7 to 11 cycle PCR used a sample-barcoded 5' primer and a J-beta primer mix. Each TCR beta cDNA molecule received a unique molecular identifier from a template-switch 5' adaptor carrying 12 random nucleotides. Each sample yielded at least 3 million CDR3-containing paired-end reads. First-strand cDNA was synthesized from all RNA with the Mint cDNA synthesis kit, primed by a TRBC-specific oligonucleotide. After uracil-DNA glycosylase treatment, a first 18-cycle PCR used universal primers M1SS and BC2_uni_R on all cDNA. The authors' pipeline ran thus. Normalization of each sample was performed by random selection of 1 million high-quality reads, each carrying a distinct molecular identifier. Reads sharing molecular identifiers were discarded rather than binned into consensus sequences. MiTCR, set to a Q25 quality threshold and the strictest error-elimination algorithm, was used for CDR3 identification, clonotype clustering and error correction. A nonparametric unseen species model using Euler transformation provided a lower-bound estimate of total TCR beta diversity. The public reads were run again by TCRdb, first through fastp at Q25 and then through MiXCR, and only productive beta chains were kept. Rows matching on CDR3 protein sequence are summarized as one entry with the most common DNA and genes. The V and J calls reflect TCRdb's pipeline rather than the authors' work. The sample profile shows hundreds of thousands of distinct CDR3 sequences; around 27% of them were found once. The leading ten clones occupy under 4.5% of the sample.

Donors were around 37 systemically healthy Caucasian individuals from Russia aged roughly 6 to 90 years. Roughly 11 milliliters of peripheral blood were drawn from each donor into EDTA-treated Vacutainer tubes. PBMCs were isolated by Ficoll-Paque density-gradient centrifugation, with at least 6.5 million obtained per sample. Total RNA was extracted from PBMCs with Trizol reagent, with at least 5.5 micrograms obtained per sample. For every donor, flow cytometry on a PBMC aliquot measured the percentage of naive CD45RAhigh/CD27high T cells. In addition, the sample was reused for a study of T cells of mothers and their children. According to the second study: The donors were nine systemically healthy Caucasian individuals, made up of three mothers and their six children. cDNA synthesis used all of the extracted RNA, with approximately 1.6 ug of RNA in each 15 ul reaction. Sample barcodes and 2-4 random nucleotides were added via the M1S primer in the second PCR. Each mother yielded over 8.5 million TCR beta CDR3 reads and each child some 3 million reads. Thymic selection similarly shapes TCR recombination output in related and unrelated pairs, with minor effect from inherited differences. Normalized repertoire overlap in related mother-child pairs was always slightly higher than in unrelated mother-child pairs, but the difference was never significant. No persistent microchimeric T cell clones were detected, at a sensitivity of roughly 99 clones per million clonotypes. To look for features that set related mother-child pairs apart from unrelated individuals, the researchers ran deep NGS to compare the TCR beta repertoires of mothers and children. On average, the children were roughly 10 +/- 4 years old, while the mothers were approximately 40 +/- 4 years old. Libraries were sequenced on Illumina HiSeq 2000 with 100+100 nt paired-end reads after adapter ligation with NEBNext reagents. Mother and child libraries were prepared a month apart and sequenced in separate runs to prevent cross-contamination. Each donor had between roughly 500,000 and 2,100,000 distinct TCR beta clonotypes identified. Naive TCR beta clonotypes were estimated from low-frequency clonotypes matched to each donor's FACS-determined naive share, without sorting.

The sequenced sample was blood. The TCR originated in a boy aged 2 to 10 in good health. The sequence joins TRBV7-2 to TRBJ2-1; TRBD2 is a weak D gene call, 5 bases matching. The nucleotide sequence reads TGTGCCAGCAGCTTATTGGGGTCGGAGGTCTACAATGAGCAGTTCTTC. Its product reads: CASSLLGSEVYNEQFF.